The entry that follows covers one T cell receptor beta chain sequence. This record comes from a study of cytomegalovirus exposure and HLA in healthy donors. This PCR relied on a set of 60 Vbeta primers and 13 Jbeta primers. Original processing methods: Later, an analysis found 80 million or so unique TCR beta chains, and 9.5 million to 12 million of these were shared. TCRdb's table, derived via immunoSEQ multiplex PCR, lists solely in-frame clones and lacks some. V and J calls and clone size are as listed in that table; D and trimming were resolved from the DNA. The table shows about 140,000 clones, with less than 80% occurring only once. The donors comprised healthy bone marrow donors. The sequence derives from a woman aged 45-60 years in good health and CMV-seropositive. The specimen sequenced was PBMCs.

As DNA, the CDR3 is TGTGCCAGCAGTGGTCACTCTGTCAATTCACCCCTCCACTTT. This codes for CASSGHSVNSPLHF. This chain joins TRBV6-1 and TRBJ1-6; D not certain. This CDR3 is built from 14 residues. The V and J ends lost 4 bases and 7 bases respectively, with 11 bases between them. Germline CDR1 reads MNHNS; CDR2 reads SASEGT.